A few counts support the clone carrying this T cell receptor (beta chain). Individuals aged about 18 to 100 years were recruited from fewer than 25 US areas. Participant-reported clinical history was the basis for cohort assignment. These data originate in a study of blood T cell repertoires in COVID-19. In the original processing: Nucleated cell number was recorded as an estimate derived from reference gene primer amplification. TCRdb keeps only in-frame clones here, not all; method: immunoSEQ multiplex PCR. The V and J calls and clone size were taken over from that table, and D and trimming were inferred from the DNA. The table includes a few hundred thousand clones, roughly 85% detected once. The sequencing input was PBMCs or T cells enriched from blood (not recorded which). The sequence derives from a woman between 40 and 50 years old with acute COVID-19.

In nucleotides, the CDR3 is TGCGCCAGCAGCCTGACAGGTGGTCAGCCCCAGCATTTT. Translated, it gives CASSLTGGQPQHF. The chain couples TRBV5-1 to TRBJ1-5; TRBD1 is a possible D gene (6 bases). Looked up from germline, CDR1 is SGHRS and CDR2 is YFSETQ. This CDR3 spans 13 amino acids. V was trimmed by 4 bases and J by 6 bases, leaving 11 bases between them.